This T cell receptor beta chain emerged from a study of T cell clonality in common variable immunodeficiency. Blood samples were heparinized, roughly 4.5 to 8.5 ml per donor. Only a few counts were recorded for this clone. Its matching antigen is unknown. Coverage ceases 3 residues before the CDR3 finishes, and the germline J gene fills in the end. Study results and limitations: Links between repertoire features and CVID complications were heterogeneity-limited.

Looked up from germline, CDR1 is DFQATT and CDR2 is SNEGSKA (reference sequence). The CDR3 has 15 amino acids. V shed 6 bases and J 4 bases; nucleotides not matched to a gene: 11. The assay was immunoSEQ multiplex PCR, and TCRdb's table has in-frame clones only and misses some. The sample was found to contain around 39,000 clones, and every one recurs. The receptor was derived from a person aged 18 to 75 in good health. Material for sequencing was peripheral blood mononuclear cells. The chain is built from TRBV20-1 and TRBJ2-7, with 11 positions matching TRBD2. CDR3 in amino acids: CSAARSGLAAYEQYF. The sequenced CDR3 bases are TGCAGTGCCGCTAGGTCGGGACTAGCGGCATACGAG.